This TCR beta chain was sequenced during a study of glioma-infiltrating T cells. Study results and caveats: Only very few CDR3 sequences appeared in both tissue and blood. Tissue-blood divergence was below expectation in non-neoplastic patients, above in gliomas.

Germline-derived CDR1 and CDR2 are LNHDA and SQIVND (reference sequence). The CDR3 sequence is 13 residues long. V lost 4 bases, J lost 5 bases, and 9 bases lay in between. The sample holds many counts of this clonotype. Antigen specificity is unknown. Amplification of TCR alpha and beta CDR3 regions from RNA used iRepertoire nested multiplex PCR. For one-step reverse transcription and amplification, 100-400 ng of tissue mRNA or PBMC total RNA was used. TCRdb passed the multiplex PCR reads through MiXCR, listing each CDR3 protein once. The data show fewer than 200,000 distinct CDR3 sequences, with roughly two fifths seen just once and around 5% held by the top ten.

The sample consisted of glioma tissue, nonneoplastic brain tissue, or PBMCs (not recorded which). The rearrangement joins TRBV19 to TRBJ2-1; tentative D call: TRBD2 (6 bases). This receptor was taken from a human donor with low-grade glioma or glioblastoma, undergoing nonglioma brain surgery, or in good health (not recorded which). The CDR3 loop is CASSSGANNEQFF. The CDR3 region has the DNA TGTGCCAGTAGTAGCGGGGCGAACAATGAGCAGTTCTTC.